This T cell receptor (beta chain) originates from a study of CD8+CD57+ T cells in acquired aplastic anemia. Background on the study: An average of roughly 3 ug of DNA was obtained from sorted CD4+ and CD8+ cells.

For sequencing, patients were chosen who had shown expansion of CD8+CD57+ cells by flow cytometry. Blood came from patients not yet given any therapy. Findings and caveats of the study: Overlapping CD8+ CDR3 repertoires of patients and controls contained approximately 28 shared sequences.

Investigators profiled TCR beta VDJ and CDR3 from genomic DNA template. TCRdb itself ran the reads through MiXCR, one entry per CDR3 protein. The table records approximately 190,000 distinct CDR3 sequences, less than 60% of them present only once. This CDR3 contains 17 residues. Germline trimming cut 0 bases from V and 1 base from J; bases unmatched to any gene: 9. CDR1 SGHRS and CDR2 YFSETQ come from the germline V gene. About this clonotype: Its antigen is not identified.

The sequenced sample consisted of sorted CD4+, CD8+, or CD8+CD57+ T cells (not recorded which) from PBMCs. The TCR was taken from a human donor with aplastic anemia. The rearrangement joins TRBV5-1 to TRBJ2-7; 8 positions agree with TRBD1. The CDR3 bases are TGCGCCAGCAGCTTGGGCTTGACAGGGGCCGGTTCCTACGAGCAGTACTTC. It yields the protein CASSLGLTGAGSYEQYF.